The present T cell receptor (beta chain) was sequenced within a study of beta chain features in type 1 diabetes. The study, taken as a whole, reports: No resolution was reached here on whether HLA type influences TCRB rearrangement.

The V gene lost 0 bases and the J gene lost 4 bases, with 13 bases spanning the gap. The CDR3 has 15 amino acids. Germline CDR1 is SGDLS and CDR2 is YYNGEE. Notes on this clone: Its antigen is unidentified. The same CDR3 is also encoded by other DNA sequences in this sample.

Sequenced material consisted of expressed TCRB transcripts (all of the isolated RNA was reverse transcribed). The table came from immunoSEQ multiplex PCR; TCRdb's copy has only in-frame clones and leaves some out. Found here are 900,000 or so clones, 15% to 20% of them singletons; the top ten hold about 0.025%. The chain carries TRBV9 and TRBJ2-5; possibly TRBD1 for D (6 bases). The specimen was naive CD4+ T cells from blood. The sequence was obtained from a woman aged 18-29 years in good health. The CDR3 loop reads CASSVAPGVGETQYF. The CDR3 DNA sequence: TGTGCCAGCAGCGTAGCCCCAGGGGTAGGAGAGACCCAGTACTTC. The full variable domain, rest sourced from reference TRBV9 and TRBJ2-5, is DSGVTQTPKHLITATGQRVTLRCSPRSGDLSVYWYQQSLDQGLQFLIQYYNGEERAKGNILERFSAQQFPDLHSELNLSSLELGDSALYFCASSVAPGVGETQYFGPGTRLLVL.